The text below deals with one TCR beta chain. Its antigen is not known. The data were obtained in a study of T cell responses to AZD1222 COVID-19 vaccine. Study-wide background: Pooling was applied to second doses at about 4 or about 12 weeks.

General study points: Baseline seropositivity characterized only a handful of AZD1222 recipients. Spike was spanned by vaccine-associated CD4 TCRs, with dominance at 160-218 and 743-854. Females outnumbered males among donors, who were mostly white British; clonal diversity was possibly underestimated.

The CDR3 contains 15 residues. Germline V gene lookup returns CDR1 LGHNA and CDR2 YSLEER. V gave up 1 base and J gave up 8 bases; unmatched junction bases: 9. The table came from immunoSEQ multiplex PCR; TCRdb's copy has only in-frame clones and leaves some out. This table has about 110,000 clones, around 90% appearing once. The chain joins TRBV4-3 to TRBJ1-2, with 8 bases identical to TRBD1. Sequenced material: peripheral blood, taken on day 0 of AZD1222 vaccination. The TCR was taken from an adult in good health. CDR3 sequence (DNA): TGCGCCAGCAGCCAAGTGGGCAGGGGGCTAGGGGGCTACACCTTC. Translating it yields CASSQVGRGLGGYTF.